A single sample is the source of the 15 T cell receptor beta chains below, sequenced in a study of blood T cells in healthy people across ages. PCR was performed a second time for roughly 7 to 11 cycles using a sample-barcoded 5' primer and a J-beta primer mix. Via MiXCR, TCRdb re-called the 5' RACE reads, giving one row per CDR3 protein. The sample holds more than 900,000 distinct CDR3 sequences; about 28% are singletons and the top ten take roughly a tenth. This sample also appeared in a second study, on T cells of mothers and their children.

Sequenced material: blood. These receptor sequences come from a woman aged 40 to 50 in good health.

A few counts support this clonotype. The chain uses TRBV24-1 and TRBJ2-1, with D perhaps TRBD2 (6 bases). V dropped 9 bases and J dropped 2 bases, with 16 bases sitting between them. CDR1 is KGHDR and CDR2 is SFDVKD in the germline V gene. This CDR3 is built from 15 residues. This CDR3 is CATGVGGRAYNEQFF. Here the CDR3 DNA reads TGTGCCACCGGAGTGGGGGGAAGGGCCTACAATGAGCAGTTCTTC.

The rearrangement links TRBV20-1 to TRBJ2-1; D is perhaps TRBD1 (5 bases). Between the trimmed V and J ends, which lost 1 base and 6 bases, there was a span of 10 bases. Germline V gene lookup returns CDR1 DFQATT and CDR2 SNEGSKA (reference sequence). This CDR3 has 13 amino acids. The CDR3 DNA sequence: TGCAGTGCTAGAGTAGTAGGGGCCAATGAGCAGTTCTTC. This encodes CSARVVGANEQFF.

This clonotype was observed many times. The chain combines TRBV6-1 with TRBJ2-7, with D tentatively TRBD1 (5 bases). The V and J ends lost 7 bases and 3 bases respectively, with 19 bases between them. The CDR3 spans 15 residues. The germline CDR1 and CDR2 sequences are MNHNS and SASEGT. CDR3 in DNA: TGTGCCAGCAATTTACAGGTCTTGTCCGGCTACGAGCAGTACTTC. Translating gives CASNLQVLSGYEQYF.

This clonotype was seen many times. The chain joins TRBV27 to TRBJ2-5; TRBD2 aligns across 7 bases. CDR1 MNHEY and CDR2 SMNVEV come from the germline V gene (reference sequence). V gave up 2 bases and J gave up 2 bases; unmatched junction bases: 5. There are 15 residues in the CDR3. This CDR3 reads CASSLGLGLQETQYF. CDR3 DNA sequence: TGTGCCAGCAGTTTAGGACTAGGTCTACAAGAGACCCAGTACTTC.

This clonotype came up many times. The rearrangement links TRBV18 to TRBJ2-1; the match to TRBD2 covers 7 bases. The CDR3 is 14 amino acids. Germline V gives CDR1 KGHSH, CDR2 LQKENI. With V trimmed by 2 bases and J by 2 bases, 0 bases remained unmatched. The CDR3 protein is CASSPAGAYNEQFF. Written as DNA, the CDR3 is TGTGCCAGCTCACCAGCGGGGGCCTACAATGAGCAGTTCTTC.

This chain uses TRBV7-2 with TRBJ2-3; a possible D gene is TRBD2 (5 bases). The CDR3 consists of 12 residues. Germline loops: CDR1 SGHTA, CDR2 FQGNSA. The V end lost 5 bases, the J end lost 8 bases, and 11 bases lay between the germline ends. The CDR3 bases are TGTGCCAGCAGCGAGGGCTCTGGTACGCAGTATTTT. It is translated as CASSEGSGTQYF.

This clonotype came up a few times. CDR3 sequence (DNA): TGTGCCAGCAGTGAAATTACAGGGGAAGAGACCCAGTACTTC. This sequence encodes CASSEITGEETQYF. The chain joins TRBV2 to TRBJ2-5; 7 bases agree with TRBD1. With 2 bases clipped from V and 3 bases from J, the junction kept 3 bases outside the gene matches. CDR3 size: 14 residues. From germline, CDR1 is SNHLY and CDR2 FYNNEI.

This clonotype has a count of ten or more. This sequence joins TRBV7-2 and TRBJ2-1, with TRBD1 as a possible D gene (6 bases). This CDR3 region has 14 residues. The ends were cut back, 4 bases at V and 7 bases at J, with 14 bases in the middle. CDR1 SGHTA and CDR2 FQGNSA come from the germline V gene. Here the CDR3 DNA reads TGTGCCAGCAGCTCCGGACAGATAGGGAATGAGCAGTTCTTC. As protein: CASSSGQIGNEQFF.

Comments on this clonotype: This could be a read error, since a much larger clone is one nucleotide away. The chain joins TRBV20-1 to TRBJ1-2; 7 bases match TRBD1. The CDR3 extends over 18 amino acids. Germline lookup yields CDR1 DFQATT and CDR2 SNEGSKA (reference sequence). CDR3 nucleotides: TGCAGTGCTAGAGACCCTTACATTCTTGACAGGGAGAACTATGGCAACACCTTC. It translates to CSARDPYILDRENYGNTF.

This clonotype was observed at least ten times. J is TRBJ2-5 and V is TRBV15; the D gene is possibly TRBD2 (5 bases). The CDR3 sequence is 13 residues long. Germline V gene sequence: CDR1 LNHNV, CDR2 YYDKDF (reference sequence). The V end lost 2 bases, the J end lost 7 bases, and 11 bases lay between the germline ends. The CDR3 DNA is TGTGCCACCAGCAGATTGCCGGCGGGGACCCAGTACTTC. It translates to CATSRLPAGTQYF.

The sample holds many counts of this clonotype. This chain uses TRBV7-9 with TRBJ2-7; 10 bases are a match to TRBD1. CDR3 length: 14 residues. From germline, CDR1 is SEHNR and CDR2 FQNEAQ (reference sequence). Trimming cost V 5 bases and J 4 bases; bases outside gene matches: 5. CDR3 nucleotide sequence: TGTGCCAGCAGCGCTGACAGGGGGCTGTACGAGCAGTACTTC. Translated: CASSADRGLYEQYF.

The chain is built from TRBV28 and TRBJ2-5; 10 positions match TRBD1. With 6 bases clipped from V and 11 bases from J, the junction kept 15 bases outside the gene matches. The length of the CDR3 is 15 residues. CDR1 is MDHEN, CDR2 SYDVKM, per germline. The CDR3 reads CASRPPGQGLGEQYF. CDR3 bases: TGTGCCAGCAGACCGCCGGGACAGGGGTTGGGGGAGCAGTACTTC.

For this clonotype: Possible read error: a much larger clone is one base away. V gene TRBV28 combines with J gene TRBJ2-1, with D maybe TRBD2 (6 bases). Looked up from germline, CDR1 is MDHEN and CDR2 is SYDVKM. The CDR3 consists of 15 residues. CDR3 amino acids: CAGSLDSPGGNEQFF. The CDR3 DNA reads as TGTGCCGGCAGTTTAGACAGCCCCGGGGGCAATGAGCAGTTCTTC.

Comment on this clonotype: Compared with germline, one end of the junction differs, possibly owing to a read error. The genes are TRBV11-1 and TRBJ2-6; either TRBD1 or TRBD2 may fit D (5 bases each). The CDR3 consists of 16 residues. Germline V CDR1 and CDR2: SGHAT, FQDESV (reference sequence). DNA for the CDR3: TGTGCCAGCAGTACTGGAGAGGGTTCTGGGGCCAAGGTCCGGACTTTC. The encoded protein is CASSTGEGSGAKVRTF.

This clonotype was counted many times. The chain is built from TRBV7-8 and TRBJ2-7, with TRBD2 identical over 10 bases. Losses at the gene ends were 1 base for V and 6 bases for J; bases not matched to a gene: 9. From germline, CDR1 is SGHVS and CDR2 FQNEAQ. The length of the CDR3 is 16 residues. CDR3 amino acids: CASSLGAGGAPTEQYF. In nucleotides, the CDR3 is TGTGCCAGCAGCTTAGGAGCGGGAGGGGCCCCAACCGAGCAGTACTTC.